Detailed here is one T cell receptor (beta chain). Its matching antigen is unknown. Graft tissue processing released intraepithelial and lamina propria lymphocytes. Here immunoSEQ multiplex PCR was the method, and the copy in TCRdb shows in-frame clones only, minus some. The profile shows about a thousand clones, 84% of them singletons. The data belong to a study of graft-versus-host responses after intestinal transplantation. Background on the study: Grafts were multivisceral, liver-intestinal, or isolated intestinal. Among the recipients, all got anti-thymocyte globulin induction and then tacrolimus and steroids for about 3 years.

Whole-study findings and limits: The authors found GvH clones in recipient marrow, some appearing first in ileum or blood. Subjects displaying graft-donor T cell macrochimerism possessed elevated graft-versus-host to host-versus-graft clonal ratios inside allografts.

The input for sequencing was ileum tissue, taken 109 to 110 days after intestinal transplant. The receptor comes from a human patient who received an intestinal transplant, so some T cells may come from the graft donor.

CDR3 residues: CASSSPGTARSTDTQYF. The CDR3 DNA is TGTGCCAGCAGTTCCCCCGGGACAGCTCGTTCCACAGATACGCAGTATTTT. V and J are TRBV28 and TRBJ2-3; 7 nucleotides line up with TRBD1. The CDR3 runs to 17 residues. Germline-derived CDR1 and CDR2 are MDHEN and SYDVKM. V was clipped by 4 bases and J by 2 bases; unmatched bases: 12.